A selection of T cell receptor beta chains follows, all from one sample in a study of shared clonotypes between healthy human individuals. TCRdb's copy holds only in-frame clones and misses some; the assay was immunoSEQ multiplex PCR. The table lists roughly 2,000,000 clones, around 93% of them singletons. Sequencing input: naive CD8+ T cells from PBMCs. These TCRs come from a man between 18 and 35 years old in good health. Some clones in this sample may be carry-over from other donors' samples. CDR3s include the opening cysteine and the closing phenylalanine or tryptophan. A D gene is named only where the DNA matches it firmly.

j_gene | v_gene | d_gene | CDR3nt | CDR3aa
TRBJ2-3 | TRBV5-1 | . | TGCGCCAGCAGCTTGGGTCGGAGGGTAGGCACAGATACGCAGTATTTT | CASSLGRRVGTDTQYF
TRBJ1-5 | TRBV28 | . | TGTGCCAGCAGTTTACTCGAAAGGGGACGGCAGCCCCAGCATTTT | CASSLLERGRQPQHF
TRBJ2-3 | TRBV7-9 | . | TGTGCCAGCAGCCTAGCTGAGGATACGCAGTATTTT | CASSLAEDTQYF
TRBJ1-2 | TRBV7-2 | TRBD1 | TGTGCCAGCAGCTTTATTGGGGCAGGGGGCAACTATGGCTACACCTTC | CASSFIGAGGNYGYTF
TRBJ2-7 | TRBV7-9 | TRBD1 | TGTGCCAGCAGCTTAGCCCATGGGGACAGTCAGTACTTC | CASSLAHGDSQYF
TRBJ1-2 | TRBV15 | . | TGTGCCACCAGCAGATCGGACAGCGCCGTCTATGGCTACACCTTC | CATSRSDSAVYGYTF
TRBJ1-1 | TRBV27 | . | TGTGCCAGCAGTGACTACAGGGAGAACACTGAAGCTTTCTTT | CASSDYRENTEAFF
TRBJ2-5 | TRBV5-8 | TRBD2 | TGTGCCAGCAGCCTGACTAGCGGAAACCAAGAGACCCAGTACTTC | CASSLTSGNQETQYF
TRBJ2-4 | TRBV18 | . | TGTGCCAGCTCAGCGAGCCCGGCCGCCAAAAACATTCAGTACTTC | CASSASPAAKNIQYF
TRBJ1-2 | TRBV23-1 | . | TGCGCCAGCAGTTGTGCCTATGGCTACACCTTC | CASSCAYGYTF
TRBJ1-5 | TRBV28 | . | TGTGCCAGCAGCCCCGGACGGGAACCAAGGCAGCCCCAGCATTTT | CASSPGREPRQPQHF
TRBJ2-2 | TRBV6-5 | . | TGTGCCAGCAGACAGGGAAGGAACACCGGGGAGCTGTTTTTT | CASRQGRNTGELFF
TRBJ2-2 | TRBV11-2 | TRBD2 | TGTGCCAGCAGCCCGAGACTAGCGGGAGACACCGGGGAGCTGTTTTTT | CASSPRLAGDTGELFF
TRBJ2-1 | TRBV7-2 | . | TGTGCCAGCAGACGGGGGCTAGCTTTCGATGAGCAGTTCTTC | CASRRGLAFDEQFF
TRBJ1-2 | TRBV9 | . | TGTGCCAGCAGCGTATACGGGGGTTCTAACTATGGCTACACCTTC | CASSVYGGSNYGYTF
TRBJ2-7 | TRBV19 | TRBD1 | TGTGCCAGTAGTATCGGCCGAGGGGGCCCCTACGAGCAGTACTTC | CASSIGRGGPYEQYF
TRBJ2-7 | TRBV2 | . | TGTGCCAGCAGGGAACCGGGACCGGAGGACCACTTC | CASREPGPEDHF
TRBJ2-7 | TRBV4-3 | TRBD2 | TGCGCCAGCAGCCAAGATGGTCGGACTAGCGGCTACGAGCAGTACTTC | CASSQDGRTSGYEQYF
TRBJ2-2 | TRBV7-3 | TRBD2 | TGTGCCAGCAGCAGCCGGGGGGGATCCACCGGGGAGCTGTTTTTT | CASSSRGGSTGELFF
TRBJ2-7 | TRBV9 | . | TGTGCCAGCAGCGTAGAGGTCGGGGGTTCAGACGAGCAGTACTTC | CASSVEVGGSDEQYF
TRBJ2-1 | TRBV9 | TRBD2 | TGTGCCAGCAGCGGCCTAGCGGGAGGGTCCTACAATGAGCAGTTCTTC | CASSGLAGGSYNEQFF
TRBJ2-2 | TRBV28 | TRBD2 | TGTGCCAGCATTTCTAGCGGGACTGGGACCGGGGAGCTGTTTTTT | CASISSGTGTGELFF
TRBJ1-5 | TRBV7-2 | . | TGTGCCAGCAGCTTCCTCGCAGGGACTCAGCCCCAGCATTTT | CASSFLAGTQPQHF
TRBJ2-2 | TRBV19 | TRBD1 | TGTGCCAGTAGTACGCATGACAGGGTGACCGGGGAGCTGTTTTTT | CASSTHDRVTGELFF